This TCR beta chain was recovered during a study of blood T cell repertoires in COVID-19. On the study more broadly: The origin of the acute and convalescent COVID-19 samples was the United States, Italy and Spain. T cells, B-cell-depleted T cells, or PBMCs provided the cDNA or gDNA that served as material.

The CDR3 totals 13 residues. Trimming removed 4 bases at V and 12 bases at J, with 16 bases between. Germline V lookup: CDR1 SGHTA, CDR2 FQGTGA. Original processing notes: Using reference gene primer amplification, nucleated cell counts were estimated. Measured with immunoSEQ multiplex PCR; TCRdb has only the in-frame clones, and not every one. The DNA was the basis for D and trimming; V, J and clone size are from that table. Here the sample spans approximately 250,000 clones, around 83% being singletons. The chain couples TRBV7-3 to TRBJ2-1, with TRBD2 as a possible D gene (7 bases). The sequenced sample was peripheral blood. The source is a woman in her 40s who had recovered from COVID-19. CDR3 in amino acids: CASSSVGRGGQFF. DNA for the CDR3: TGTGCCAGCAGCTCCGTAGGGAGGGGGGGGCAGTTCTTC.